This T cell receptor beta chain was captured by sequencing in a study of T cell repertoires in cytomegalovirus infection. In this sample, this clonotype turned up a few times. The antigen remains unidentified. The germline V gene encodes CDR1 ENHRY and CDR2 SYGVKD. The CDR3 extends over 16 amino acids. Trimming cost V 0 bases and J 0 bases, with 8 bases left between them. TCRdb fed the reads into MiXCR, producing one record per CDR3 protein. The data contain roughly 990,000 distinct CDR3 sequences, under 40% of them singletons. Sequenced here: cultured CD8+ T cells from PBMCs, sampled from culture after CMV antigen stimulation. This clonotype originated in a human donor in good health (CMV status not recorded). Some clones in this sample may be carry-over from other donors' samples. J is TRBJ2-2 and V is TRBV10-3; D is uncertain. The CDR3 region has the DNA TGTGCCATCAGTGAGTCTTCTTTAACGAACACCGGGGAGCTGTTTTTT. Protein product: CAISESSLTNTGELFF.